The T cell receptor beta chain described here comes from a study of blood T cells in healthy people across ages. Across the study: Capture via template switching afforded approximately one barcoded beta molecule per two T cells.

For the second PCR, which ran for about 6 to 11 cycles, a sample-barcoded 5' primer and a J-beta primer mix were used. Each cDNA was tagged by a template-switch adaptor containing 12 random nucleotides. Using its own MiXCR run on the 5' RACE reads, TCRdb lists one record per CDR3 protein. Counted here are around 800,000 distinct CDR3 sequences, 53% occurring once; the ten biggest clones make up approximately 40%. The CDR3 spans 14 residues. In germline, CDR1 is SGDLS, CDR2 YYNGEE. V lost 0 bases to trimming and J lost 3 bases, with 9 bases between them. This clonotype appeared a few times. The target antigen is unknown. Points from the study as a whole: Samples with more naive T cells showed higher observed beta diversity.

No fewer than 6.5 million PBMCs went into each sample. The chain carries TRBV9 and TRBJ2-5; the D is unclear. This clonotype was sampled from a man older than 75 in good health. The specimen was blood. CDR3 nucleotides: TGTGCCAGCAGCGTAGGAATGCACAAAGAGACCCAGTACTTC. This translates into CASSVGMHKETQYF. Full variable domain (rest looked up from reference TRBV9 and TRBJ2-5): DSGVTQTPKHLITATGQRVTLRCSPRSGDLSVYWYQQSLDQGLQFLIQYYNGEERAKGNILERFSAQQFPDLHSELNLSSLELGDSALYFCASSVGMHKETQYFGPGTRLLVL.